Below are 27 T cell receptor beta chains sequenced from a single sample in a study of blood T cell repertoires in COVID-19. The protocol was immunoSEQ multiplex PCR, while the TCRdb copy is restricted to in-frame clones and leaves out a portion. The sample consists of some 270,000 clones, 90% of them appearing once. Input material: peripheral blood. These receptors all come from a woman aged 55-69 years with COVID-19, enrolled during active disease.

The V gene is TRBV30, the J gene TRBJ1-5; D remains ambiguous. Trimming pared 7 bases from V and 5 bases from J, leaving 3 bases between. The CDR3 runs 9 residues. CDR1 GTSNPN and CDR2 SVGIG come from the germline V gene (reference sequence). CDR3 sequence (DNA): TGTGCCTTATATCAGCCCCAGCATTTT. It encodes CALYQPQHF. Drawing the rest from reference TRBV30 and TRBJ1-5, the complete variable domain is SQTIHQWPATLVQPVGSPLSLECTVEGTSNPNLYWYRQAAGRGLQLLFYSVGIGQISSEVPQNLSASRPQDRQFILSSKKLLLSDSGFYLCALYQPQHFGDGTRLSIL.

This chain connects TRBV4-3 to TRBJ1-6; the D gene is possibly TRBD1 (6 bases). CDR3 length: 17 amino acids. CDR1 is LGHNA and CDR2 is YSLEER in the germline V gene. V was pared by 0 bases and J by 0 bases, with 9 bases between. CDR3 in amino acids: CASSQDTGSSYNSPLHF. CDR3 nucleotide sequence: TGCGCCAGCAGCCAAGATACAGGGAGCTCCTATAATTCACCCCTCCACTTT.

The chain has TRBV7-9 and TRBJ1-2, with D possibly TRBD1 on 5 matching bases. The ends were cut back, 3 bases at V and 4 bases at J, with 9 bases in the middle. The CDR3 totals 13 residues. The germline gives CDR1 SEHNR, CDR2 FQNEAQ (reference sequence). CDR3 protein: CASSLVGVYGYTF. The CDR3 nucleotides read TGTGCCAGCAGCTTGGTAGGGGTCTATGGCTACACCTTC.

V usage is TRBV6-5 and J usage is TRBJ1-1; D perhaps matches TRBD1 (6 bases). The germline CDR1 and CDR2 sequences are MNHEY and SVGAGI. The CDR3 totals 15 residues. The V end lost 2 bases, the J end lost 5 bases, and 15 bases lay between the germline ends. CDR3 DNA sequence: TGTGCCAGCAGTTACAGGACAGTATCCCGAACTGAAGCTTTCTTT. It translates to CASSYRTVSRTEAFF.

V is TRBV3-1 (or the pseudogene TRBV3-2) and J is TRBJ1-5; 7 bases line up with TRBD1. J gave up 2 bases and V 1 base, and 5 bases lay outside the gene matches. The CDR3 loop spans 16 amino acids. The germline gives CDR1 LGHDT, CDR2 YNNKEL (reference sequence). The DNA of the CDR3 is TGTGCCAGCAGCCAAGGCAGGGGGATTGGCAATCAGCCCCAGCATTTT. Its translation is CASSQGRGIGNQPQHF.

The rearrangement joins TRBV7-2 to TRBJ1-1; possibly TRBD1 for D (6 bases). Looked up from germline, CDR1 is SGHTA and CDR2 is FQGNSA. V lost 6 bases and J lost 1, with 9 bases in between. This CDR3 spans 13 amino acids. CDR3 sequence reads: CASSRTANTEAFF. In DNA, the CDR3 is TGTGCCAGCAGTAGGACAGCGAACACTGAAGCTTTCTTT.

The V call is TRBV11-3, the J call TRBJ2-7, with TRBD1 identical over 8 bases. The CDR3 is made up of 15 amino acids. Germline CDR1 reads SGHNT; CDR2 reads YENEEA. J gave up 2 bases and V 1 base, and 4 bases lay outside the gene matches. CDR3 sequence: CASSLGTGPAYEQYF. The CDR3 coding sequence is TGTGCCAGCAGCTTAGGGACAGGGCCTGCCTACGAGCAGTACTTC.

This clone has a single count. The chain joins TRBV9 to TRBJ1-2; 7 nucleotides align to TRBD1. This CDR3 comprises 14 residues. Trimming removed 3 bases from V and 6 bases from J; junction bases left unmatched: 8. Germline V gene lookup returns CDR1 SGDLS and CDR2 YYNGEE. CDR3 sequence reads: CASSDRQGLDGYTF. CDR3 DNA sequence: TGTGCCAGCAGCGACAGACAGGGATTAGATGGCTACACCTTC.

The chain's CDR3 is CASSPRTGWDTGELFF. For the CDR3, the DNA is TGTGCCAGCAGCCCCCGAACAGGGTGGGACACCGGGGAGCTGTTTTTT. The chain joins TRBV9 to TRBJ2-2; possible D gene TRBD1, 6 bases. The CDR3 runs 16 residues. Germline V gene sequence: CDR1 SGDLS, CDR2 YYNGEE. V lost 4 bases and J 3 bases, leaving 16 bases between the germline ends.

The J gene is TRBJ1-2, the V gene TRBV5-1; 7 nucleotides match TRBD1. Unmatched junction bases numbered 8, after V lost 2 bases and J lost 10 bases. CDR1 and CDR2 (germline): SGHRS, YFSETQ. The CDR3 spans 13 residues. As DNA, the CDR3 is TGCGCCAGCAGCTTCTGGCAGGGGGGTGACTACACCTTC. Translation: CASSFWQGGDYTF.

The J gene is TRBJ2-2, the V gene TRBV6-4, with a possible D match to TRBD2 (7 bases). Germline CDR1 reads MRHNA; CDR2 reads SNTAGT. This CDR3 spans 14 amino acids. Trimming stripped 8 bases from V and 7 bases from J, with 17 bases between. The chain's CDR3 is CASSAGGHGGELFF. The CDR3 DNA reads as TGTGCCAGCTCGGCCGGGGGGCATGGCGGGGAGCTGTTTTTT.

This clone has just one count. Within the sample, other DNA sequences also encode this same CDR3. The chain joins TRBV7-2 to TRBJ1-2, with 8 bases that match TRBD1. The CDR3 runs to 13 residues. With 6 bases clipped from V and 3 bases from J, the junction kept 3 bases outside the gene matches. In germline, CDR1 is SGHTA, CDR2 FQGNSA. Here the CDR3 reads CASSPDRDYGYTF. The CDR3 region has the DNA TGTGCCAGCAGTCCGGACAGGGACTATGGCTACACCTTC.

V and J are TRBV19 and TRBJ2-1; a possible D gene is TRBD1 (6 bases). Trimming removed 5 bases at V and 7 bases at J, with 24 bases between. Per germline, CDR1 LNHDA and CDR2 SQIVND (reference sequence). The CDR3 is made up of 17 amino acids. The CDR3 nucleotides read TGTGCCAGTAGTGTAGTCCGACTCAGGGGCGCAGATAATGAGCAGTTCTTC. Translation gives CASSVVRLRGADNEQFF.

V is TRBV9 and J is TRBJ1-1; tentative D call: TRBD1 (5 bases). The V end was cut by 2 bases, the J end by 4 bases, with 12 bases between. There are 14 residues in the CDR3. Germline lookup yields CDR1 SGDLS and CDR2 YYNGEE. The CDR3 here is CASSVGGSGTEAFF. Here the CDR3 DNA reads TGTGCCAGCAGCGTCGGGGGGTCGGGCACTGAAGCTTTCTTT.

The chain couples TRBV15 to TRBJ1-1; no clear D gene. The V end was cut by 0 bases, the J end by 4 bases, with 9 bases between. The CDR3 loop spans 14 amino acids. The germline V gene has CDR1 LNHNV and CDR2 YYDKDF (reference sequence). The CDR3 spells CATSRDTGSTEAFF. The CDR3 DNA reads as TGTGCCACCAGCAGAGATACGGGGTCCACTGAAGCTTTCTTT.

This clone occurred once. The chain joins TRBV18 to TRBJ1-2, with D unresolved. This CDR3 is 11 amino acids long. Trimming pared 2 bases from V and 7 bases from J, leaving 5 bases between. From germline, CDR1 is KGHSH and CDR2 LQKENI. The CDR3 coding sequence is TGTGCCAGCTCACCAGAGGGTGGCTACACCTTC. Translated: CASSPEGGYTF.

This clone occurred a few times. This chain uses TRBV3-1 (or the pseudogene TRBV3-2) with TRBJ2-7; D perhaps matches TRBD2 (6 bases). Trimming removed 2 bases at V and 1 base at J, with 12 bases between. The CDR3 spans 15 residues. From germline, CDR1 is LGHDT and CDR2 YNNKEL (reference sequence). Here the CDR3 DNA reads TGTGCCAGCAGCCAACGACTCGGGAGATCCTACGAGCAGTACTTC. This translates into CASSQRLGRSYEQYF.

Comments on this clone: The sample holds other DNA sequences that translate to the same CDR3. This chain connects TRBV19 to TRBJ2-7; 7 positions match TRBD1. Germline V gene lookup returns CDR1 LNHDA and CDR2 SQIVND (reference sequence). This CDR3 is built from 14 residues. V shed 3 bases, J shed 1 base, and the junction held 3 bases outside the gene matches. CDR3 DNA: TGTGCCAGTAGTATTGGGGACAGTTCCTACGAGCAGTACTTC. Its translation is CASSIGDSSYEQYF. Using reference TRBV19 and TRBJ2-7 for the parts outside the CDR3, the full variable domain is DGGITQSPKYLFRKEGQNVTLSCEQNLNHDAMYWYRQDPGQGLRLIYYSQIVNDFQKGDIAEGYSVSREKKESFPLTVTSAQKNPTAFYLCASSIGDSSYEQYFGPGTRLTVT.

This rearrangement joins TRBV7-2 to TRBJ1-5, with D possibly TRBD1 on 5 matching bases. There are 14 residues in the CDR3. Germline values: CDR1 SGHTA, CDR2 FQGNSA. The V end lost 1 base, the J end lost 4 bases, and 8 bases lay between the germline ends. CDR3 coding DNA: TGTGCCAGCAGCTTAGTCAGGGCAAATCAGCCCCAGCATTTT. Translation gives CASSLVRANQPQHF.

This clone was detected a few times. J is TRBJ2-7 and V is TRBV19; 8 nucleotides line up with TRBD2. Germline values: CDR1 LNHDA, CDR2 SQIVND (reference sequence). After removal of 1 base from V and 7 bases from J, the junction contained 0 bases not matched to a gene. This CDR3 spans 12 amino acids. The CDR3 sequence: CASSIGGREQYF. DNA for the CDR3: TGTGCCAGTAGTATAGGCGGGAGGGAGCAGTACTTC. The full variable domain, rest sourced from reference TRBV19 and TRBJ2-7, is DGGITQSPKYLFRKEGQNVTLSCEQNLNHDAMYWYRQDPGQGLRLIYYSQIVNDFQKGDIAEGYSVSREKKESFPLTVTSAQKNPTAFYLCASSIGGREQYFGPGTRLTVT.

This clone was observed a single time. The chain couples TRBV11-2 to TRBJ2-2; 10 bases agree with TRBD1. The CDR3 contains 15 residues. CDR1 SGHAT and CDR2 FQNNGV come from the germline V gene. The trim removed 5 bases at V and 5 bases at J, leaving 5 bases unmatched. The CDR3 is CASSLRTGGTGELFF. CDR3 in DNA: TGTGCCAGCAGCCTGAGGACAGGGGGTACCGGGGAGCTGTTTTTT.

DNA for the CDR3: TGTGCCACCAGTAAAAACCGGGACAGATCCTACGAGCAGTACTTC. Its translation is CATSKNRDRSYEQYF. The V gene is TRBV15, the J gene TRBJ2-7; 7 bases agree with TRBD1. Per germline, CDR1 LNHNV and CDR2 YYDKDF (reference sequence). This CDR3 has 15 amino acids. V gave up 6 bases and J gave up 1 base; unmatched junction bases: 9. The full variable domain, in which reference TRBV15 and TRBJ2-7 provide the parts outside the CDR3, is DAMVIQNPRYQVTQFGKPVTLSCSQTLNHNVMYWYQQKSSQAPKLLFHYYDKDFNNEADTPDNFQSRRPNTSFCFLDIRSPGLGDTAMYLCATSKNRDRSYEQYFGPGTRLTVT.

The chain couples TRBV4-2 to TRBJ1-1, with D possibly being TRBD1 (6 bases). V lost 2 bases and J lost 2, with 12 bases in between. This CDR3 has 15 amino acids. CDR1 LGHNA and CDR2 YNFKEQ come from the germline V gene. DNA for the CDR3: TGTGCCAGCAGCCAACGCAGAGGGGGAAACACTGAAGCTTTCTTT. Translation gives CASSQRRGGNTEAFF.

A single count supports this clone. The rearrangement links TRBV5-1 to TRBJ2-1; 12 nucleotides agree with TRBD2. Losses at the gene ends were 0 bases for V and 6 bases for J; bases not matched to a gene: 7. In germline, CDR1 is SGHRS, CDR2 YFSETQ. This CDR3 region has 17 residues. The CDR3, as DNA: TGCGCCAGCAGCTTGGACCCGGGACTAGCGGGCATCAATGAGCAGTTCTTC. Translated, it gives CASSLDPGLAGINEQFF.

The V gene is TRBV7-9, the J gene TRBJ1-1, with D tentatively TRBD1 (5 bases). Germline V gene data show CDR1 as SEHNR and CDR2 as FQNEAQ (reference sequence). This CDR3 has 15 amino acids. V was clipped by 0 bases and J by 4 bases, with 12 bases between them. In DNA, the CDR3 is TGTGCCAGCAGCTTAGCGTCAGGGTCGGGCACTGAAGCTTTCTTT. Its protein is CASSLASGSGTEAFF.

This sequence joins TRBV4-1 and TRBJ2-1; 9 bases match TRBD2. After removal of 1 base from V and 3 bases from J, the junction contained 1 base not matched to a gene. Per germline, CDR1 MGHRA and CDR2 YSYEKL. The CDR3 covers 15 residues. This chain's CDR3 is CASSQGGGVYNEQFF. CDR3 in DNA: TGCGCCAGCAGCCAAGGCGGGGGGGTCTACAATGAGCAGTTCTTC.

In the case of this clone: This same CDR3 is encoded by further DNA sequences in the sample. The V and J genes are TRBV3-1 (or the pseudogene TRBV3-2) and TRBJ1-1; D is uncertain. CDR3 size: 14 residues. Germline V gene lookup returns CDR1 LGHDT and CDR2 YNNKEL (reference sequence). Trimming left V 1 base short and J 1 base short, with 7 bases between. CDR3 residues: CASSQASRNTEAFF. The DNA of the CDR3 is TGTGCCAGCAGCCAAGCCTCGCGGAACACTGAAGCTTTCTTT.